These T cell receptor beta chains were read from a single sample in a study of blood T cell repertoires in COVID-19. The table came from immunoSEQ multiplex PCR; TCRdb's copy has only in-frame clones and leaves some out. The sample shows about 76,000 clones, 70% to 90% of them seen only once. Sequencing was carried out using peripheral blood. All receptors derive from a man aged 25 to 45 with acute or convalescent COVID-19. CDR3s include the opening cysteine and the closing phenylalanine or tryptophan. A D gene is named only where the DNA matches it firmly. Only some rows state a clone size, as once, few, many or a class for expanded clones.

v_call,d_call,clone_size,j_call,cdr3_aa,cdr3_nt
TRBV6-5,NA,once,TRBJ1-5,CASSRGSNQPQHF,TGTGCCAGCAGCAGGGGTAGCAATCAGCCCCAGCATTTT
TRBV27,TRBD1,NA,TRBJ1-1,CASSPPGQGAAEAFF,TGTGCCAGCAGTCCCCCCGGACAGGGGGCTGCGGAAGCTTTCTTT
TRBV7-9,TRBD1,NA,TRBJ1-2,CASGLQGQGYGYTF,TGTGCCAGCGGATTACAGGGACAGGGCTATGGCTACACCTTC
TRBV28,TRBD1,NA,TRBJ2-4,CASSPPGQRRNIQYF,TGTGCCAGCAGCCCCCCGGGACAGCGAAGAAACATTCAGTACTTC
TRBV11-2,TRBD1,NA,TRBJ2-2,CASSLGYRGQGAIGELFF,TGTGCCAGCAGCTTAGGATATAGGGGACAGGGGGCGATCGGGGAGCTGTTTTTT
TRBV9,NA,NA,TRBJ2-6,CASSGPGVLSVDWANVLTF,TGTGCCAGCAGCGGACCAGGGGTCCTCTCTGTCGATTGGGCCAACGTCCTGACTTTC
TRBV10-3,TRBD1,NA,TRBJ1-2,CAISVGQGYGYTF,TGTGCCATCAGCGTGGGACAGGGCTATGGCTACACCTTC
TRBV3-1/TRBV3-2,TRBD2,NA,TRBJ2-1,CASSQDLAGGVYNEQFF,TGTGCCAGCAGCCAAGATCTAGCGGGAGGGGTCTACAATGAGCAGTTCTTC
TRBV6-2/TRBV6-3,TRBD1,once,TRBJ2-7,CASSTPGQVNYEQYF,TGTGCCAGCAGTACCCCGGGACAGGTAAACTACGAGCAGTACTTC
TRBV9,TRBD2,NA,TRBJ2-2,CASSVAGTITGELFF,TGTGCCAGCAGCGTAGCGGGGACTATCACCGGGGAGCTGTTTTTT
TRBV15,NA,NA,TRBJ2-5,CATSSPSIETQYF,TGTGCCACCAGCAGCCCCTCTATAGAGACCCAGTACTTC
TRBV5-1,NA,NA,TRBJ2-7,CASSLADGGAYEQYF,TGCGCCAGCAGCTTGGCCGACGGAGGAGCCTACGAGCAGTACTTC
TRBV15,NA,NA,TRBJ2-1,CATRPGLYNEQFF,TGTGCCACCCGTCCTGGACTCTACAATGAGCAGTTCTTC
TRBV5-5,TRBD1,NA,TRBJ1-4,CASSTNIGTGAEKLFF,TGTGCCAGCAGCACAAACATTGGGACAGGGGCCGAAAAACTGTTTTTT
TRBV15,TRBD2,NA,TRBJ2-7,CATSLAGVREQYF,TGTGCCACTTCACTAGCGGGAGTGCGAGAGCAGTACTTC
TRBV5-1,TRBD2,NA,TRBJ2-5,CASSTGSGTSGRKTQYF,TGCGCCAGCAGCACCGGCTCCGGGACTAGCGGGAGAAAGACCCAGTACTTC
TRBV4-1,TRBD2,NA,TRBJ2-5,CASSQDPAGGETQYF,TGCGCCAGCAGCCAAGACCCAGCGGGAGGGGAGACCCAGTACTTC
TRBV9,TRBD2,NA,TRBJ2-3,CASSVQAGVVTDTQYF,TGTGCCAGCAGCGTCCAAGCGGGAGTGGTAACAGATACGCAGTATTTT
TRBV10-2,TRBD2,NA,TRBJ2-1,CASTGLAVNEQFF,TGCGCCAGCACGGGACTAGCGGTCAATGAGCAGTTCTTC
TRBV24-1,TRBD2,few,TRBJ2-2,CATSERLADTTGELFF,TGTGCCACCAGTGAACGACTAGCGGACACTACCGGGGAGCTGTTTTTT
TRBV7-8,TRBD2,NA,TRBJ2-7,CASSYKTSPVGQYEQYF,TGTGCCAGCAGCTATAAGACTAGCCCTGTAGGCCAATACGAGCAGTACTTC
TRBV6-1,NA,NA,TRBJ2-7,CASSENAGNYEQYF,TGTGCCAGCAGTGAAAATGCAGGGAACTACGAGCAGTACTTC
TRBV30,NA,NA,TRBJ1-1,CAWTRGGTEAFF,TGTGCCTGGACGAGGGGGGGCACTGAAGCTTTCTTT
TRBV24-1,NA,NA,TRBJ2-3,CATSDRTSVTDTQYF,TGTGCCACCAGTGACCGGACATCCGTAACGGATACGCAGTATTTT
TRBV7-9,NA,NA,TRBJ2-3,CASSLAGYTDTQYF,TGTGCCAGCAGCTTGGCGGGATACACAGATACGCAGTATTTT
TRBV19,NA,NA,TRBJ1-6,CASKELWQGNSPLHF,TGTGCCAGTAAGGAGTTATGGCAGGGGAATTCACCCCTCCACTTT
TRBV5-4,TRBD1,NA,TRBJ2-7,CASSLPGTAYEQYF,TGTGCCAGCAGCTTACCCGGGACAGCCTACGAGCAGTACTTC
TRBV29-1,TRBD1,NA,TRBJ2-2,CSVEEPRDRRGTGELFF,TGCAGCGTTGAAGAGCCACGGGACAGGCGCGGGACCGGGGAGCTGTTTTTT
TRBV25-1,TRBD1,NA,TRBJ1-1,CASSDPGQGDTEAFF,TGTGCCAGCAGTGATCCCGGACAGGGGGACACTGAAGCTTTCTTT
TRBV11-1,TRBD2,NA,TRBJ2-3,CASGGASGSTDTQYF,TGTGCCAGCGGGGGGGCTAGCGGGAGCACAGATACGCAGTATTTT
TRBV28,NA,NA,TRBJ1-5,CASSRQVTNQPQHF,TGTGCCAGCAGTCGACAGGTGACTAATCAGCCCCAGCATTTT
TRBV18,TRBD1,NA,TRBJ1-6,CASSPWDRISPLHF,TGTGCCAGCTCACCATGGGACAGGATCTCACCCCTCCACTTT
TRBV5-1,NA,NA,TRBJ1-2,CASSVTGIPENGYTF,TGCGCCAGCAGCGTAACAGGAATACCCGAGAATGGCTACACCTTC
TRBV4-1,NA,NA,TRBJ1-5,CASSPRQDNQPQHF,TGCGCCAGCAGCCCCCGACAGGACAATCAGCCCCAGCATTTT
TRBV2,NA,once,TRBJ2-2,CASSAFGGLGGELFF,TGTGCCAGCAGTGCTTTCGGGGGATTGGGCGGGGAGCTGTTTTTT
TRBV21-1,NA,NA,TRBJ2-7,CASSKEGRGATYEQYF,TGTGCCAGCAGCAAAGAGGGGCGGGGGGCAACCTACGAGCAGTACTTC
TRBV29-1,TRBD1,NA,TRBJ2-7,CSVEGGQGRSGDYEQYF,TGCAGCGTTGAGGGGGGACAGGGCCGCTCGGGGGACTACGAGCAGTACTTC
TRBV15,TRBD2,once,TRBJ2-5,CATSTAGGPETQYF,TGTGCCACCAGCACAGCGGGAGGGCCGGAGACCCAGTACTTC
TRBV19,TRBD1,NA,TRBJ2-5,CASSIRDRETQYF,TGTGCCAGTAGTATTAGGGACAGAGAGACCCAGTACTTC
TRBV2,NA,NA,TRBJ1-5,CASSEHRNSNQPQHF,TGTGCCAGCAGTGAACACAGAAATAGCAATCAGCCCCAGCATTTT
TRBV6-5,TRBD2,NA,TRBJ2-3,CASCKGRAPDTQYF,TGTGCCAGCTGCAAAGGGAGGGCCCCAGATACGCAGTATTTT
TRBV5-1,NA,NA,TRBJ1-4,CASSLEPEINEKLFF,TGCGCCAGCAGCTTGGAGCCGGAGATTAATGAAAAACTGTTTTTT
TRBV4-1,TRBD1,few,TRBJ1-2,CASSQIRRRQGQSYGYTF,TGCGCCAGCAGCCAAATAAGGAGGCGACAGGGACAGAGCTATGGCTACACCTTC
TRBV18,NA,few,TRBJ2-3,CASSTSTDTQYF,TGTGCCAGCTCAACTAGCACAGATACGCAGTATTTT
TRBV7-6,NA,NA,TRBJ1-5,CASSFTGQPQHF,TGTGCCAGCAGCTTTACGGGACAGCCCCAGCATTTT
TRBV10-1,NA,NA,TRBJ2-7,CASSRDSSGEQYF,TGCGCCAGCAGCCGGGACTCCTCGGGGGAGCAGTACTTC
TRBV27,NA,NA,TRBJ1-1,CASSPGSTEAFF,TGTGCCAGCAGTCCCGGGAGCACTGAAGCTTTCTTT